Here is one T cell receptor beta chain with its context. Its antigen remains unknown. This record comes from a study of vaccination effects on CD4 cells after COVID-19. Study-wide results and caveats: Late post-vaccination samples showed marked contraction of infection- and vaccine-induced clones.

Sequencing followed a ViraFEST assay step that expanded antigen-specific CD4+ T cells with viral peptide pools. Subsequent to roughly 9 days of culture, CD4+ T cells were isolated. None of these healthy vaccinees had been infected with SARS-CoV-2 before vaccination. CDR3 length equals 15 residues. Germline V gene lookup returns CDR1 SGHTA and CDR2 FQGNSA. The V end lost 4 bases, the J end lost 0 bases, and 10 bases lay between the germline ends. Sequencing used immunoSEQ multiplex PCR; TCRdb keeps in-frame clones, though not all of them. Seen here are approximately 44,000 clones, approximately 80% observed once, and the top ten hold 2.9%.

The V gene is TRBV7-2, the J gene TRBJ2-1; possibly TRBD1 for D (7 bases). Sample: CD4+ T cells from PBMCs cultured with HCoV-NL63 spike peptides, taken before COVID-19 vaccination. The receptor was derived from a human donor who received a COVID-19 vaccine. The CDR3, as DNA: TGTGCCAGCAGCTCAGGGGGGAGCTCCTACAATGAGCAGTTCTTC. Translation gives CASSSGGSSYNEQFF.